This entry lists 18 T cell receptor beta chains sequenced from one sample in a study of neurological immune-mediated disorders. TCRdb used MiXCR to reprocess the 5' RACE reads, holding one entry per CDR3 protein. The sample lists about 84,000 distinct CDR3 sequences; over 9% were seen once. Sequencing used PBMCs. The source is a man aged 40-50 years in good health.

There are many counts of this clonotype. The chain carries TRBV7-2 and TRBJ2-2; possibly TRBD2 for D (5 bases). The V end was cut by 3 bases, the J end by 2 bases, with 13 bases between. The CDR3 has 16 residues. Germline assignment: CDR1 SGHTA and CDR2 FQGNSA. In DNA, the CDR3 is TGTGCCAGCAGCTTCGCCCCTTCGGGAAACACCGGGGAGCTGTTTTTT. Residues: CASSFAPSGNTGELFF.

This clonotype was counted a few times. This sequence joins TRBV10-3 and TRBJ1-3, with TRBD1 identical over 10 bases. Trimming at V came to 2 bases and at J to 0 bases, leaving 4 bases not matched to a gene. This CDR3 has 17 residues. Germline lookup yields CDR1 ENHRY and CDR2 SYGVKD. CDR3 nucleotide sequence: TGTGCCATCAGTGAGGCGACAGGGGGCTCCTCTGGAAACACCATATATTTT. It encodes CAISEATGGSSGNTIYF.

This clonotype was seen repeatedly, ten times or more. The gene calls are TRBV6-5 and TRBJ2-7, with D tentatively TRBD1 or TRBD2 (5 bases each). The germline V gene encodes CDR1 MNHEY and CDR2 SVGAGI. This CDR3 region has 14 residues. V lost 5 bases and J lost 3, with 14 bases in between. The CDR3, as DNA: TGTGCCAGCAGTATTTCGTCAGGGAGCTACGAGCAGTACTTC. It translates to CASSISSGSYEQYF.

Many counts were recorded for this clonotype. The CDR3 loop reads CASSVEDLNTEAFF. The CDR3 nucleotides are TGTGCCAGCAGCGTAGAGGACTTGAACACTGAAGCTTTCTTT. The V gene is TRBV9, the J gene TRBJ1-1, with D unclear. The ends were cut back, 0 bases at V and 0 bases at J, with 6 bases in the middle. Germline lookup yields CDR1 SGDLS and CDR2 YYNGEE. This CDR3 is built from 14 residues.

This clonotype was detected ten times or more. The chain carries TRBV11-2 and TRBJ2-1; D gene ambiguous. V was clipped by 4 bases and J by 10 bases, with 11 bases between them. CDR1 and CDR2 from the germline V gene are SGHAT and FQNNGV. The CDR3 has 12 amino acids. The chain's CDR3 is CASSSIVKEQFF. DNA of the CDR3: TGTGCCAGCAGCTCCATTGTTAAGGAGCAGTTCTTC. Looking up the rest from reference TRBV11-2 and TRBJ2-1 gives the full variable domain: EAGVAQSPRYKIIEKRQSVAFWCNPISGHATLYWYQQILGQGPKLLIQFQNNGVVDDSQLPKDRFSAERLKGVDSTLKIQPAKLEDSAVYLCASSSIVKEQFFGPGTRLTVL.

In its sample, this clonotype was seen many times. The chain combines TRBV12-3 or TRBV12-4 with TRBJ2-3, with D unresolved. There are 13 residues in the CDR3. V lost 7 bases and J 10 bases, leaving 18 bases between the germline ends. The CDR3 DNA follows: TGTGCCAGCATACAAAGAGGTGCGGTTGCGCAGTATTTT. It is translated as CASIQRGAVAQYF.

This clonotype was found many times. The gene calls are TRBV7-9 and TRBJ2-7; perhaps TRBD2 as D (6 bases). Germline CDR1 SEHNR, CDR2 FQNEAQ (reference sequence). CDR3 size: 13 residues. V lost 2 bases and J lost 1, with 6 bases in between. The CDR3 bases are TGTGCCAGCAGCTTACGGGGGTCCTACGAGCAGTACTTC. Amino acids: CASSLRGSYEQYF.

This clonotype was picked up many times. J is TRBJ2-1 and V is TRBV7-9, with TRBD1 matching over 10 bases. This CDR3 contains 17 residues. The junction had 11 bases not matched to a gene; V was cut back by 5 bases and J by 4 bases. CDR1 and CDR2 (germline): SEHNR, FQNEAQ (reference sequence). The CDR3 region has the DNA TGTGCCAGCAGCCTACCTCCTGGGACAGGGGCTTACAATGAGCAGTTCTTC. Protein: CASSLPPGTGAYNEQFF. Full variable domain (missing parts from reference TRBV7-9 and TRBJ2-1): DTGVSQNPRHKITKRGQNVTFRCDPISEHNRLYWYRQTLGQGPEFLTYFQNEAQLEKSRLLSDRFSAERPKGSFSTLEIQRTEQGDSAMYLCASSLPPGTGAYNEQFFGPGTRLTVL.

The rearrangement joins TRBV9 to TRBJ1-4; TRBD1 matches at 11 bases. Trimming at V came to 4 bases and at J to 7 bases, leaving 6 bases not matched to a gene. Germline CDR1 is SGDLS and CDR2 is YYNGEE. The CDR3 totals 15 residues. The CDR3: CASSTGDRGSEKLFF. The CDR3 DNA reads as TGTGCCAGCAGCACCGGGGACAGGGGGAGTGAAAAACTGTTTTTT.

This clonotype was counted many times. V and J are TRBV5-1 and TRBJ1-5; the match to TRBD1 covers 9 bases. The CDR3 is made up of 14 amino acids. The ends lost 4 bases at V and 4 bases at J; junction bases unmatched: 3. The V gene's germline CDR1 is SGHRS and CDR2 YFSETQ. CDR3 DNA: TGCGCCAGCAGCCCGGGACAGGGTAATCAGCCCCAGCATTTT. Its translation: CASSPGQGNQPQHF.

This clonotype was detected ten times or more. The chain couples TRBV11-2 to TRBJ2-6; maybe TRBD1 (6 bases). Trimming took 6 bases from V and 4 from J, leaving 22 bases between them. Looked up from germline, CDR1 is SGHAT and CDR2 is FQNNGV. This CDR3 comprises 18 residues. The CDR3 spells CASRFSLRGTRGANVLTF. The CDR3 region has the DNA TGTGCCAGCAGATTTAGCCTCAGGGGAACCAGGGGGGCCAACGTCCTGACTTTC.

Many counts were recorded for this clonotype. This chain uses TRBV12-3 or TRBV12-4 with TRBJ1-1; weak D call: TRBD1 (5 bases). V lost 3 bases and J 1 base, leaving 9 bases between the germline ends. This CDR3 has 14 amino acids. The CDR3 nucleotides read TGTGCCAGCAGTTTTGAGGGGCGGAACACTGAAGCTTTCTTT. It encodes CASSFEGRNTEAFF.

This clonotype was detected many times. This chain connects TRBV5-1 to TRBJ2-6, with D possibly TRBD1 on 6 matching bases. The CDR3 length is 19 residues. Germline CDR1 is SGHRS and CDR2 is YFSETQ. The V end was cut by 2 bases, the J end by 0 bases, with 18 bases between. The CDR3 reads CASSLQPGHQSSGANVLTF. CDR3 nucleotides: TGCGCCAGCAGCTTACAACCGGGACACCAGAGCTCTGGGGCCAACGTCCTGACTTTC.

V is TRBV6-5 and J is TRBJ2-7; 12 bases agree with TRBD2. J lost 4 bases, V lost 2 bases, and 3 bases had no gene match. CDR1 is MNHEY, CDR2 SVGAGI, per germline. The CDR3 sequence is 15 residues long. The CDR3 spells CASSYAGTSGYEQYF. CDR3 coding DNA: TGTGCCAGCAGTTACGCCGGGACTAGCGGGTACGAGCAGTACTTC.

The table lists this clonotype with a few counts. The chain joins TRBV12-3 or TRBV12-4 to TRBJ1-5; D unclear. The CDR3 sequence is 14 residues long. V was shortened by 6 bases and J by 2 bases, with 11 bases between the two germline ends. This chain's CDR3 is CASSLNEGNQPQHF. DNA of the CDR3: TGTGCCAGCAGCCTTAACGAAGGCAATCAGCCCCAGCATTTT.

This chain links TRBV7-9 with TRBJ2-5, with TRBD1 matching over 8 bases. Trimming cost V 3 bases and J 5 bases; bases outside gene matches: 11. This CDR3 region has 16 residues. In germline, CDR1 is SEHNR, CDR2 FQNEAQ (reference sequence). CDR3 sequence: CASSFKRTGGMETQYF. The CDR3 nucleotides read TGTGCCAGCAGCTTCAAACGCACAGGGGGAATGGAGACCCAGTACTTC. Full variable domain (outside the CDR3, taken from reference TRBV7-9 and TRBJ2-5): DTGVSQNPRHKITKRGQNVTFRCDPISEHNRLYWYRQTLGQGPEFLTYFQNEAQLEKSRLLSDRFSAERPKGSFSTLEIQRTEQGDSAMYLCASSFKRTGGMETQYFGPGTRLLVL.

This clonotype was counted many times. This chain links TRBV6-6 with TRBJ2-7; unclear D gene. Germline V CDR1 and CDR2: MNHNY, SVGAGI (reference sequence). V was trimmed by 5 bases and J by 6 bases, leaving 11 bases between them. This CDR3 has 12 residues. CDR3 coding DNA: TGTGCCAGCAGTGGATTAAGGATCGAGCAGTACTTC. This encodes CASSGLRIEQYF.

This clonotype has ten or more counts. This rearrangement joins TRBV5-5 to TRBJ2-7; no clear D gene. Trimming removed 3 bases at V and 9 bases at J, with 19 bases between. Germline lookup yields CDR1 SGHKS and CDR2 YYEKEE (reference sequence). The CDR3 is made up of 14 amino acids. This CDR3 is CASSSWDGVRGQYF. CDR3 nucleotide sequence: TGTGCCAGCAGCTCCTGGGATGGGGTACGTGGGCAGTACTTC.